The present TCR beta chain was sequenced within a study of T-cell memory formation after mild COVID-19. This clonotype appeared many times. What it binds is not known. Notes on the study in general: Among CD4+ contracting clones, most were CM and EM, and CD8+ ones EMRA. Second-wave clones with a day 37 peak had unconfirmed SARS-CoV-2 specificity. Contracting clones, day 15 to 85, had balanced CD4/CD8, and later expanders favored CD4+. Detection of some responders pre-infection suggested pre-existing cross-reactive memory T cells participated.

The V segment lost 2 bases and the J segment 10 bases; nucleotides outside the gene matches: 9. CDR1 is SGHRS, CDR2 YFSETQ, per germline. The CDR3 extends over 15 amino acids. TCRdb fed the 5' RACE reads into MiXCR, producing one record per CDR3 protein. The table lists 470,000 or so distinct CDR3 sequences, nearly 25% of them singletons. The sequenced material came from PBMCs or a T cell subset sorted from them (not recorded which). The TCR sequence derives from an adult woman who had mild COVID-19 (a few samples of this study predate the infection). Cell type and time point are not known. J is TRBJ2-1 and V is TRBV5-1; 10 bases map to TRBD2. This CDR3 reads CASSLGTSVVVEQFF. In DNA, the CDR3 is TGCGCCAGCAGCTTAGGGACTAGCGTAGTAGTAGAGCAGTTCTTC. The whole variable domain, remainder taken from reference TRBV5-1 and TRBJ2-1, is KAGVTQTPRYLIKTRGQQVTLSCSPISGHRSVSWYQQTPGQGLQFLFEYFSETQRNKGNFPGRFSGRQFSNSRSEMNVSTLELGDSALYLCASSLGTSVVVEQFFGPGTRLTVL.